Below, 3 T cell receptor beta chains from the same sample are listed, as sequenced in a study of shared clonotypes between healthy human individuals. Assay: immunoSEQ multiplex PCR; the TCRdb copy retains only in-frame clones and omits some. The sample has around 1 million clones, 60% to 85% seen once. Source material: memory CD4+ T cells sorted from blood. Subset described: CD45RA-negative fraction. The receptors derive from a young man in good health.

The chain carries TRBV19 and TRBJ1-5, with D unclear. CDR1 and CDR2 (germline): LNHDA, SQIVND (reference sequence). This CDR3 contains 15 residues. Trimming took 0 bases from V and 5 from J, leaving 11 bases between them. For the CDR3, the DNA is TGTGCCAGTAGTATAGATAGTAAGGGTTATCAGCCCCAGCATTTT. This codes for CASSIDSKGYQPQHF. The complete variable domain, with remaining parts taken from reference TRBV19 and TRBJ1-5, reads DGGITQSPKYLFRKEGQNVTLSCEQNLNHDAMYWYRQDPGQGLRLIYYSQIVNDFQKGDIAEGYSVSREKKESFPLTVTSAQKNPTAFYLCASSIDSKGYQPQHFGDGTRLSIL.

The chain links TRBV5-1 to TRBJ2-1, with 8 bases matching TRBD1. The CDR3 sequence is 14 residues long. Germline assignment: CDR1 SGHRS and CDR2 YFSETQ. V lost 3 bases, J lost 9 bases, and 8 bases stayed unmatched. CDR3 sequence: CASSSGQGASEQFF. CDR3 nucleotides: TGCGCCAGCAGCTCGGGTCAGGGGGCGAGTGAGCAGTTCTTC.

This chain joins TRBV10-3 and TRBJ2-1; a possible D gene is TRBD2 (5 bases). This CDR3 region has 15 residues. The V end was cut by 2 bases, the J end by 5 bases, with 13 bases between. The germline V gene has CDR1 ENHRY and CDR2 SYGVKD. The CDR3 DNA reads as TGTGCCATCAGTGAGAGGTTGGGAGCTAACAATGAGCAGTTCTTC. Its protein product is CAISERLGANNEQFF.